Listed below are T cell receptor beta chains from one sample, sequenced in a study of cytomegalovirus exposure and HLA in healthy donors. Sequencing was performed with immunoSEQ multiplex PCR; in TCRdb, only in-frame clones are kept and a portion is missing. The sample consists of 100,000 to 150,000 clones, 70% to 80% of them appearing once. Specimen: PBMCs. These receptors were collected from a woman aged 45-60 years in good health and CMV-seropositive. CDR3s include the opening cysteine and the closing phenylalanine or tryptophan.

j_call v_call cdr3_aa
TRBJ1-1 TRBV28 CASSLAGGAPEAFF
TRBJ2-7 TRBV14 CASSQRLAGVNEQYF
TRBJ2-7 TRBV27 CASSATTGRTSYEQYF
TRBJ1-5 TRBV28 CASSLGDTTSNQPQHF
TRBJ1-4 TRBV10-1 CASSERRGANEKLFF
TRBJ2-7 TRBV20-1 CSARTGDEQYF
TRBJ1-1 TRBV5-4 CASSLGDRVSEAFF
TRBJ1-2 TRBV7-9 CASSNNYGYTF
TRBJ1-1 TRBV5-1 CASSLGQGQGIAVNTEAFF
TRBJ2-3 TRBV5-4 CASSRTSGANTDTQYF
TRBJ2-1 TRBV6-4 CASSDSSRGPSSDEQFF
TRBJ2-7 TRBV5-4 CASSPDSTPSYEQYF
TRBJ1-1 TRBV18 CASSDRGMNTEAFF
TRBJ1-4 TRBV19 CASSIGLSPTTNEKLFF
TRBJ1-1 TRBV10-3 CAISGGVNTEAFF
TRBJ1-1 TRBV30 CAWSGQGNTEAFF
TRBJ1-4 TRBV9 CASSVMAGGRDEKLFF
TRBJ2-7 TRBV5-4 CASSLLGGWEQYF
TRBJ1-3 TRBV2 CASRVGQSSGNTIYF
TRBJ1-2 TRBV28 CASSQRGGRGYGYTF
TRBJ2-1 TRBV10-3 CAISETGEYNEQFF
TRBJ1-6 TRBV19 CASNDRAGNSPLHF
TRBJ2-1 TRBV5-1 CASSLAPTGDAFF
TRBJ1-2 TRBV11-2 CASSLGQGIDGYTF
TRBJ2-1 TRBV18 CASSSRDRVANEQFF
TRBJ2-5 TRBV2 CASTRTSGGKETQYF
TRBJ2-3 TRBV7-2 CASSFLSGSDTQYF
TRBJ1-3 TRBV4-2 CASSQEPRGVSGNTIYF